This T cell receptor beta chain was obtained from a study of blood T cell repertoires in COVID-19 (dated by TCRdb to about 2020). Describing the broader study: The collaborator samples originated in the United States, Italy and Spain and spanned the acute and convalescent phases of COVID-19. The material from the prospective study consisted of cDNA or gDNA derived from T cells, B-cell-depleted T cells, or PBMCs. Deeply sampled blood TCRbeta repertoires from subjects exposed to, actively infected with, or recovered from COVID-19 were included in the dataset. A freely available public database, intended as a resource for researchers studying the immune response to SARS-CoV-2, is where the repertoires were released. Samples came from the ongoing ImmuneRACE study (first 160 participants) plus 1,254 subjects from 6 global collaborators. Sample metadata almost always included a de-identified subject ID, COVID-19 status, age in years and sex. Where available, HLA class I and class II types were taken from metadata supplied by the sample provider and were not determined by assay-based typing. Study-wide conclusions, independent of this receptor: Clinical and demographic metadata were provided uncurated, with the amount varying by source and participant.

CDR1 and CDR2 are drawn from the germline V gene: SGDLS, YYNGEE. Trimming at the junction amounts to 0 bases on V and 1 base on J, and the germline ends lie 9 bases apart. The cysteine opens and the phenylalanine closes a CDR3 of 15 amino acids. Only CDR3 DNA is held: 45 bases, read in frame from base 1. A second Seattle source provided samples from volunteer blood donors who had recovered from COVID-19. The collaborating institutions used their own protocols to collect whole blood in K2EDTA tubes. For TCRbeta analysis, collaborators shipped samples in one of three forms: frozen whole blood, isolated PBMCs, or DNA extracted from either of those sample types. TCRbeta CDR3 regions were amplified from genomic DNA using the immunoSEQ Assay, a bias-controlled multiplex PCR. In the authors' own workflow: The number of nucleated cells in each sample was estimated by amplification of reference gene primers within the assay. To quantify the absolute abundance of each unique TCRbeta CDR3 rearrangement, sequence reads were collapsed and filtered. For each sample, productive Simpson clonality was calculated as the square root of Simpson's diversity index across productive rearrangements. As stored in TCRdb, this immuneACCESS dataset retains in-frame rearrangements with V and J assigned. A fraction of the clones does not appear; measured against another copy, unresolved V genes explain less than half of the discrepancy, and the remainder lacks a known reason. V and J calls and clone size are those listed in that table; D and trimming were worked out from the DNA. The sample contains 250,000 to 300,000 clones, around 88% of them found a single time. The top ten hold more than 6.5% of the sample.

On this clone itself: The antigen it recognizes is unknown. Base qualities are not provided; no much larger clone lies one nucleotide away.

The specimen was peripheral blood. This clonotype originated in a woman under 40 who had recovered from COVID-19. This receptor chain uses TRBV9 and TRBJ2-3, with no confident D gene call. The sequence in DNA is TGTGCCAGCAGCGTAGGTTTAGGAGGCACAGATACGCAGTATTTT. It is translated as CASSVGLGGTDTQYF. Reference TRBV9 and TRBJ2-3 proteins supply the regions before and after the CDR3; the full variable domain is: DSGVTQTPKHLITATGQRVTLRCSPRSGDLSVYWYQQSLDQGLQFLIQYYNGEERAKGNILERFSAQQFPDLHSELNLSSLELGDSALYFCASSVGLGGTDTQYFGPGTRLTVL.